Presented here are 22 T cell receptor beta chains from one specimen sequenced in a study of OX40 agonist ivuxolimab in advanced cancers. Using immunoSEQ multiplex PCR, the repertoire was profiled, and TCRdb retains in-frame clones only, with some absent. In the table there are tens of thousands of clones, roughly 90% of which are singletons. Sequenced material: CD4+ or CD8+ T cells sorted from blood, taken in a trial of the OX40 agonist ivuxolimab. The receptors originated from an adult with an advanced solid tumor such as melanoma, head and neck, liver or kidney cancer.

The rearrangement uses TRBV27 and TRBJ2-7; 7 bases map to TRBD2. CDR3 length: 16 amino acids. Germline-derived CDR1 and CDR2 are MNHEY and SMNVEV (reference sequence). V shed 2 bases and J 0 bases; nucleotides not matched to a gene: 7. The CDR3 region is CASSLSVLAASYEQYF. The DNA of the CDR3 is TGTGCCAGCAGTTTAAGCGTGCTAGCGGCCTCCTACGAGCAGTACTTC.

V gene TRBV4-1 combines with J gene TRBJ2-1; a possible D gene is TRBD2 (5 bases). V was cut by 1 base and J by 6 bases, with 13 bases left in between. Per the germline V gene, CDR1 is MGHRA and CDR2 is YSYEKL. The CDR3 sequence is 15 residues long. CDR3 loop: CASSQADWMGNEQFF. For the CDR3, the DNA is TGCGCCAGCAGCCAAGCGGACTGGATGGGCAATGAGCAGTTCTTC.

This chain joins TRBV7-9 and TRBJ1-4; D may be TRBD1 (5 bases). Germline lookup yields CDR1 SEHNR and CDR2 FQNEAQ (reference sequence). The CDR3 contains 16 residues. V gave up 5 bases and J gave up 3 bases, with 16 bases separating them. CDR3 bases: TGTGCCAGCAGCGAGGCGTGGGGCTCGGCTAATGAAAAACTGTTTTTT. Protein product: CASSEAWGSANEKLFF.

The chain combines TRBV29-1 with TRBJ2-7, with D maybe TRBD2 (6 bases). Trimming stripped 4 bases from V and 0 bases from J, with 10 bases between. Germline V gene data show CDR1 as SQVTM and CDR2 as ANQGSEA. The CDR3 is made up of 13 amino acids. As DNA, the CDR3 is TGCAGCGTTGGGAGGGGTCACTCCTACGAGCAGTACTTC. This sequence encodes CSVGRGHSYEQYF.

The chain combines TRBV6-5 with TRBJ2-5; 9 bases are shared with TRBD1. Germline CDR1 reads MNHEY; CDR2 reads SVGAGI. Trimming at V came to 4 bases and at J to 5 bases, leaving 8 bases not matched to a gene. The CDR3 loop spans 15 amino acids. The CDR3 protein is CASSSTGTGWETQYF. CDR3 coding DNA: TGTGCCAGCAGTTCGACCGGGACAGGGTGGGAGACCCAGTACTTC.

J is TRBJ2-7 and V is TRBV19; D tentatively reads TRBD1 or TRBD2 (6 bases each). V was trimmed by 3 bases and J by 5 bases, leaving 23 bases between them. Looked up from germline, CDR1 is LNHDA and CDR2 is SQIVND (reference sequence). The length of the CDR3 is 17 residues. Here the CDR3 DNA reads TGTGCCAGTAGTATGGGAGGCTCGGGGGCTTCGAAGGACGAGCAGTACTTC. It yields the protein CASSMGGSGASKDEQYF.

The rearrangement links TRBV6-5 to TRBJ1-1; TRBD1 agrees at 7 bases. The CDR3 loop spans 15 amino acids. V shed 6 bases, J shed 1 base, and the junction held 8 bases outside the gene matches. Germline V lookup: CDR1 MNHEY, CDR2 SVGAGI. The CDR3 reads CASSVGTATNTEAFF. Here the CDR3 DNA reads TGTGCCAGCAGCGTGGGGACAGCGACGAACACTGAAGCTTTCTTT.

The V and J genes are TRBV28 and TRBJ2-6; D ambiguous. The germline V gene has CDR1 MDHEN and CDR2 SYDVKM. V was clipped by 3 bases and J by 2 bases, with 8 bases between them. The length of the CDR3 is 15 residues. The CDR3 loop is CASSFPGAGANVLTF. The CDR3 DNA reads TGTGCCAGCAGTTTCCCCGGAGCTGGGGCCAACGTCCTGACTTTC.

The chain employs TRBV11-2 and TRBJ2-3, with 7 positions matching TRBD1. CDR3 size: 14 residues. V shed 3 bases, J shed 3 bases, and the junction held 3 bases outside the gene matches. Germline values: CDR1 SGHAT, CDR2 FQNNGV. This CDR3 reads CASSFDRETDTQYF. For the CDR3, the DNA is TGTGCCAGCAGCTTTGACAGGGAGACAGATACGCAGTATTTT. Based on the CDR3 plus reference TRBV11-2 and TRBJ2-3, the full variable domain is EAGVAQSPRYKIIEKRQSVAFWCNPISGHATLYWYQQILGQGPKLLIQFQNNGVVDDSQLPKDRFSAERLKGVDSTLKIQPAKLEDSAVYLCASSFDRETDTQYFGPGTRLTVL.

V and J are TRBV19 and TRBJ2-7, with a weak D call TRBD1 (5 bases). From germline, CDR1 is LNHDA and CDR2 SQIVND (reference sequence). The V end was cut by 7 bases, the J end by 4 bases, with 17 bases between. This CDR3 has 14 amino acids. The CDR3 DNA follows: TGTGCCAGTAACCCGTCCTTAGGGGTGTACGAGCAGTACTTC. As protein: CASNPSLGVYEQYF.

V gene TRBV11-2 combines with J gene TRBJ2-7, with TRBD2 matching over 12 bases. The CDR3 totals 14 residues. V was clipped by 4 bases and J by 6 bases; unmatched bases: 4. CDR1 SGHAT and CDR2 FQNNGV come from the germline V gene. This CDR3 is CASSSGLAGREQYF. The CDR3 DNA sequence: TGTGCCAGCAGCTCCGGACTAGCGGGACGCGAGCAGTACTTC.

The chain is built from TRBV30 and TRBJ2-7; 10 bases line up with TRBD1. Germline loops: CDR1 GTSNPN, CDR2 SVGIG (reference sequence). This CDR3 region has 14 residues. The V segment lost 5 bases and the J segment 1 base; nucleotides outside the gene matches: 5. CDR3 sequence: CAWAGTGDSYEQYF. CDR3 bases: TGTGCCTGGGCCGGGACAGGGGATTCCTACGAGCAGTACTTC. Complete variable domain (other parts from reference TRBV30 and TRBJ2-7): SQTIHQWPATLVQPVGSPLSLECTVEGTSNPNLYWYRQAAGRGLQLLFYSVGIGQISSEVPQNLSASRPQDRQFILSSKKLLLSDSGFYLCAWAGTGDSYEQYFGPGTRLTVT.

This chain connects TRBV7-2 to TRBJ2-3; 12 bases are shared with TRBD2. This CDR3 has 16 residues. The ends lost 2 bases at V and 5 bases at J; junction bases unmatched: 5. CDR1 and CDR2 from the germline V gene are SGHTA and FQGNSA. The CDR3 DNA is TGTGCCAGCAGCTTATTTAGACTAGCGGGAGAAGATACGCAGTATTTT. It codes for CASSLFRLAGEDTQYF.

The J gene is TRBJ1-3, the V gene TRBV28; 11 positions match TRBD1. J was trimmed by 4 bases and V by 5 bases; bases with no gene match: 7. CDR1 MDHEN and CDR2 SYDVKM come from the germline V gene. The CDR3 consists of 16 residues. The CDR3 DNA reads TGTGCCAGCAGTCAAGGACAGGGGGCGTGGGGAAACACCATATATTTT. Translated: CASSQGQGAWGNTIYF. The variable domain in full, completed from reference TRBV28 and TRBJ1-3, reads DVKVTQSSRYLVKRTGEKVFLECVQDMDHENMFWYRQDPGLGLRLIYFSYDVKMKEKGDIPEGYSVSREKKERFSLILESASTNQTSMYLCASSQGQGAWGNTIYFGEGSWLTVV.

The chain carries TRBV27 and TRBJ2-7, with D unclear. CDR3 length equals 14 residues. V lost 5 bases and J lost 5, with 16 bases in between. Germline lookup yields CDR1 MNHEY and CDR2 SMNVEV (reference sequence). The DNA for the CDR3 is TGTGCCAGCAGTATCGGCACGAAAGGTAACGAGCAGTACTTC. Translation: CASSIGTKGNEQYF.

This clone was counted a few times. The chain is built from TRBV9 and TRBJ2-2; TRBD1 is a possible D gene (6 bases). The germline CDR1 and CDR2 sequences are SGDLS and YYNGEE. The CDR3 is 14 residues long. V was clipped by 3 bases and J by 1 base, with 7 bases between them. The chain's CDR3 is CASSETGNTGELFF. Written as DNA, the CDR3 is TGTGCCAGCAGCGAGACAGGGAACACCGGGGAGCTGTTTTTT. Combining the CDR3 with reference TRBV9 and TRBJ2-2 gives the whole variable domain DSGVTQTPKHLITATGQRVTLRCSPRSGDLSVYWYQQSLDQGLQFLIQYYNGEERAKGNILERFSAQQFPDLHSELNLSSLELGDSALYFCASSETGNTGELFFGEGSRLTVL.

The chain joins TRBV6-1 to TRBJ2-7; TRBD1 might be the D (5 bases). The V and J ends lost 7 bases and 2 bases respectively, with 12 bases between them. The V gene's germline CDR1 is MNHNS and CDR2 SASEGT. CDR3 length: 13 residues. CDR3 bases: TGTGCCAGCACCACGACAGTTACCTACGAGCAGTACTTC. Residues: CASTTTVTYEQYF.

The CDR3 bases are TGTGCCAGCAGCTTGATCCAGACTCTCTATGGCTACACCTTC. It codes for CASSLIQTLYGYTF. This rearrangement joins TRBV5-4 to TRBJ1-2; D is ambiguous. The CDR3 loop spans 14 amino acids. Trimming pared 1 base from V and 4 bases from J, leaving 11 bases between. Germline CDR1 and CDR2: SGHNT and YYREEE (reference sequence).

The CDR3 protein is CASSIDLAFEQFF. CDR3 nucleotide sequence: TGTGCCAGTAGTATAGATCTAGCGTTTGAGCAGTTCTTC. The chain links TRBV19 to TRBJ2-1, with a weak D call TRBD2 (6 bases). The germline V gene has CDR1 LNHDA and CDR2 SQIVND (reference sequence). The V end lost 0 bases, the J end lost 9 bases, and 9 bases lay between the germline ends. This CDR3 spans 13 amino acids.

Written as DNA, the CDR3 is TGTGCCAGCAGACGGGACAGGGGGACCTACGAGCAGTACTTC. Its translation: CASRRDRGTYEQYF. V is TRBV6-5 and J is TRBJ2-7, with TRBD1 identical over 11 bases. Germline CDR1 and CDR2: MNHEY and SVGAGI. V was clipped by 6 bases and J by 2 bases; unmatched bases: 3. This CDR3 region has 14 residues.

The chain uses TRBV29-1 and TRBJ2-3; the D is unclear. CDR1 and CDR2 from the germline V gene are SQVTM and ANQGSEA. The CDR3 runs 12 residues. Trimming removed 3 bases at V and 6 bases at J, with 10 bases between. The CDR3 spells CSVDLRRDTQYF. CDR3 DNA sequence: TGCAGCGTTGATCTGCGTCGGGATACGCAGTATTTT.

The V gene is TRBV30, the J gene TRBJ2-7; no firm D call. The CDR3 contains 12 residues. The germline V gene encodes CDR1 GTSNPN and CDR2 SVGIG (reference sequence). Between the trimmed V and J ends, which lost 4 bases and 3 bases, there was a span of 10 bases. CDR3 protein: CAWINPGYEQYF. The DNA of the CDR3 is TGTGCCTGGATCAATCCGGGCTACGAGCAGTACTTC.